This T cell receptor (beta chain) stems from a study of cytomegalovirus exposure and HLA in healthy donors. General observations from the study: As a later analysis showed, several of the most significant clusters appeared to be linked to common viral pathogens. In a later analysis, compared with equally common non-associated chains, HLA-associated beta chains were more expanded.

About this clone: Its target is unknown.

V shed 6 bases and J shed 5 bases, with 11 bases lying between them. This CDR3 has 13 amino acids. CDR1 KGHSH and CDR2 LQKENI come from the germline V gene. Amplification used 60 Vbeta primers and 13 Jbeta primers. Measured with immunoSEQ multiplex PCR; TCRdb has only the in-frame clones, and not every one. This sample carries about 200,000 clones, 82% of them seen once, and the ten largest clones take 2.5% to 3%. The gene calls are TRBV18 and TRBJ2-1; D remains unclear. The material sequenced was PBMCs. This receptor was obtained from a woman aged 40 to 55 in good health and CMV-seronegative. This CDR3 reads CASSRSEHNEQFF. The CDR3 DNA is TGTGCCAGCTCTCGCAGCGAACACAATGAGCAGTTCTTC.